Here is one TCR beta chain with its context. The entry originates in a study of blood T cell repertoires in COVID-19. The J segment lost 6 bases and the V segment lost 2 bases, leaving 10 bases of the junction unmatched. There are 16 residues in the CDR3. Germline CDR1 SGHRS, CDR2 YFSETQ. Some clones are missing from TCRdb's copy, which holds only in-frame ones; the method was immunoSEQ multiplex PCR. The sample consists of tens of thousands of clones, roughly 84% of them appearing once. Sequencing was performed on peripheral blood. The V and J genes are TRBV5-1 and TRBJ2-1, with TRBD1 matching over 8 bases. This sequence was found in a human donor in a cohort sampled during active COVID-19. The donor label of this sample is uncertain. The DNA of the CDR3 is TGCGCCAGCAGCTTTGGGGGGACAGGTATAATCAATGAGCAGTTCTTC. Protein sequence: CASSFGGTGIINEQFF.